This TCR beta chain stems from a study of control samples from healthy donors and cancer patients. Sequencing used immunoSEQ multiplex PCR; TCRdb keeps in-frame clones, though not all of them. The table shows 110,000 to 150,000 clones, with roughly nine tenths occurring only once. CDR1 LNHDA and CDR2 SQIVND come from the germline V gene (reference sequence). The CDR3 totals 15 residues. Trimming removed 8 bases from V and 0 bases from J, with 14 bases in between. This clonotype originated in a man under 40 in good health. The sequenced material came from blood. This chain links TRBV19 with TRBJ1-3; D remains ambiguous. CDR3 coding DNA: TGTGCCAGTGTGGGGATAGGGTTCTCTGGAAACACCATATATTTT. Translated, it gives CASVGIGFSGNTIYF.